The TCR beta chain described here comes from a study of T-cell reconstitution after alpha-beta-depleted transplantation in children. Preparing the TCRbeta library involved the use of unique molecular identifiers. TCRdb ran MiXCR on the PCR reads and lists one entry per CDR3 protein. The sample contains about 340,000 distinct CDR3 sequences, 10% of which appear only once. The V end was cut by 0 bases, the J end by 6 bases, with 13 bases between. The germline CDR1 and CDR2 sequences are MRHNA and SNTAGT. The CDR3 consists of 15 residues. This chain connects TRBV6-4 to TRBJ2-3; D might be TRBD2 (7 bases). The source was PBMCs from the stem cell graft donor, collected from the stem cell graft. The sequence was obtained from a human donor who donated a stem cell graft to a child with acute lymphoblastic leukemia. CDR3 in DNA: TGTGCCAGCAGTGACTCGGCGGGGGCTGGGGATACGCAGTATTTT. Translating it yields CASSDSAGAGDTQYF.